This T cell receptor beta chain was sequenced during a study of T cells in Graves' hyperthyroidism and ophthalmopathy. Findings and limits, study-wide: Blood held most thyroid clonotypes expanded above 0.001 frequency. Researchers report that a 13 V-J model separated ophthalmopathy from stable hyperthyroidism.

RNA transcripts yielded amplified TCR beta CDR3 regions. RT-PCR in the first round (using the HTBI primer set) targeted the TCR CDR3. Using its own MiXCR run on the multiplex PCR reads, TCRdb lists one record per CDR3 protein. This repertoire shows under 700,000 distinct CDR3 sequences, about 43% found once; its top ten account for 6.5% to 9%. The V gene end was trimmed by 4 bases and the J gene end by 3 bases; junction bases not matched to a gene: 6. This CDR3 region has 15 residues. The germline CDR1 and CDR2 sequences are SGHVS and FQNEAQ. This clonotype was found a few times. The antigen remains undetermined. Patients aged 18 to 65 had newly diagnosed hyperthyroidism that had lasted under 2 months. Clinicians diagnosed patients from clinical symptoms, serum thyroxine and TRAb, thyroid ultrasound and orbital computed tomography.

This sequence originates from a woman aged 18-29 years with Graves' hyperthyroidism. This chain connects TRBV7-8 to TRBJ2-7; TRBD2 aligns across 10 bases. The sequencing sample was made of peripheral blood or thyroid tissue (not recorded which). The CDR3 loop reads CASSSDPSGSYEQYF. Written as DNA, the CDR3 is TGTGCCAGCAGCTCCGACCCTAGCGGGAGCTACGAGCAGTACTTC.